These 30 T cell receptor beta chains were sequenced from one sample in a study of regulatory T cells in long-lasting Graves disease. Construction of TCR beta libraries relied on iRepertoire HTBI primers and on Arm-PCR targeting CDR3 regions. In TCRdb, the multiplex PCR reads were re-called with MiXCR into one record per CDR3 protein. The profile shows roughly 420,000 distinct CDR3 sequences, approximately 16% of them singletons. As to time point: newly diagnosed GD, antithyroid drugs for less than 3 months. The TCR library was prepared using RNA isolated from PBMCs. This sample was also put to use in a study of T cells in Graves' hyperthyroidism and ophthalmopathy.

This material consisted of peripheral blood mononuclear cells (PBMCs), taken at new diagnosis, from a patient treated with antithyroid drugs. The receptors here all came from a woman in her late teens or twenties with Graves disease.

This clonotype was observed a handful of times. The V and J genes are TRBV27 and TRBJ1-6; a weak D match, TRBD1 (5 bases). The CDR3 runs to 15 residues. Germline CDR1 and CDR2: MNHEY and SMNVEV (reference sequence). Deletions cut 10 bases from V and 7 bases from J, with 20 bases between. The CDR3 DNA sequence: TGTGCCACCCTAGAGCTGGGCAGGGTAAATTCACCCCTCCACTTT. Its protein product is CATLELGRVNSPLHF.

As concerns this clonotype: One end of the junction varies from germline; a read error may be responsible. The CDR3 region has the DNA TGTGCCAGCAGCTTAGTCCCGAACACTGAAGCTCTCTTT. Translated: CASSLVPNTEALF. This chain connects TRBV7-9 to TRBJ1-1; D gene unclear. The CDR3 has 13 amino acids. Germline assignment: CDR1 SEHNR and CDR2 FQNEAQ (reference sequence).

A few counts support this clonotype. The chain combines TRBV18 with TRBJ2-7, with 11 bases aligning to TRBD2. Germline lookup yields CDR1 KGHSH and CDR2 LQKENI. This CDR3 comprises 15 residues. V lost 0 bases and J lost 4; bases outside the gene matches: 2. The CDR3 is CASSPPGLAVYEQYF. The CDR3 coding sequence is TGTGCCAGCTCACCACCGGGACTAGCGGTTTACGAGCAGTACTTC.

This clonotype was detected a few times. The CDR3 loop reads CASSPNTMNTEAFF. The CDR3 coding sequence is TGTGCCAGCTCACCCAATACAATGAACACTGAAGCTTTCTTT. The genes are TRBV18 and TRBJ1-1; no reliable D call. CDR3 length: 14 residues. Per germline, CDR1 KGHSH and CDR2 LQKENI. V lost 3 bases and J lost 0, with 8 bases in between.

This clonotype was found many times. The chain carries TRBV5-1 and TRBJ2-1, with TRBD2 as a possible D gene (6 bases). With 0 bases removed from V and 6 bases from J, the gap between germline ends came to 7 bases. The CDR3 has 13 amino acids. CDR1 and CDR2 (germline): SGHRS, YFSETQ. The CDR3 region has the DNA TGCGCCAGCAGCTTGGTGGGACTCAATGAGCAGTTCTTC. Translating gives CASSLVGLNEQFF.

This clonotype was observed at least ten times. This chain uses TRBV2 with TRBJ1-4, with D possibly being TRBD1 (6 bases). The germline V gene has CDR1 SNHLY and CDR2 FYNNEI. This CDR3 has 14 residues. Deletions cut 2 bases from V and 8 bases from J, with 12 bases between. The CDR3 reads CASSEQGIFEKLFF. In DNA form, the CDR3 reads TGTGCCAGCAGTGAACAGGGGATATTCGAAAAACTGTTTTTT.

This clonotype was recorded many times. This sequence joins TRBV12-3 or TRBV12-4 and TRBJ2-1, with TRBD2 identical over 14 bases. The CDR3 length is 16 residues. Trimming at V came to 5 bases and at J to 6 bases, leaving 6 bases not matched to a gene. The CDR3 bases are TGTGCCAGCAGTCACCGACTAGCGGGAGGGCCCAATGAGCAGTTCTTC. Translating it yields CASSHRLAGGPNEQFF.

This clonotype was observed many times. The V and J genes are TRBV11-2 and TRBJ2-7, with D hard to call. Germline CDR1 SGHAT, CDR2 FQNNGV. The CDR3 loop spans 13 amino acids. Trimming left V 3 bases short and J 1 base short, with 7 bases between. The CDR3 nucleotides are TGTGCCAGCAGCTTTCACAGTTCCTACGAGCAGTACTTC. It translates to CASSFHSSYEQYF.

This clonotype came up many times. This sequence joins TRBV3-1 and TRBJ2-7; 8 positions agree with TRBD2. Germline trimming cut 5 bases from V and 6 bases from J; bases unmatched to any gene: 6. This CDR3 is built from 13 residues. In germline, CDR1 is LGHDT, CDR2 YNNKEL (reference sequence). CDR3 nucleotide sequence: TGTGCCAGCAGCAACCTTGCGGGGGGCGAGCAGTACTTC. Translated: CASSNLAGGEQYF.

This clonotype was found many times. The chain joins TRBV2 to TRBJ2-1, with D perhaps matching TRBD2 (5 bases). This CDR3 contains 13 residues. V gave up 11 bases and J gave up 0 bases, with 11 bases separating them. Germline V lookup: CDR1 SNHLY, CDR2 FYNNEI. CDR3 in DNA: TGTGCCGGGCGGGTCCTCTCCTACAATGAGCAGTTCTTC. Its translation: CAGRVLSYNEQFF.

This clonotype was recorded many times. This chain links TRBV2 with TRBJ1-6, with D tentatively TRBD1 (6 bases). Germline CDR1 and CDR2: SNHLY and FYNNEI. The CDR3 has 16 amino acids. V shed 8 bases and J shed 6 bases, with 20 bases lying between them. The CDR3 sequence is CASRSRPAGANSPLHF. The CDR3 region has the DNA TGTGCCAGCCGATCCAGACCGGCAGGGGCTAATTCACCCCTCCACTTT.

This clonotype was counted ten times or more. The chain is built from TRBV9 and TRBJ2-7; TRBD1 matches at 11 bases. The CDR3 contains 14 residues. The germline gives CDR1 SGDLS, CDR2 YYNGEE. V was clipped by 1 base and J by 6 bases; unmatched bases: 3. CDR3 residues: CASSVTGTGGEQYF. CDR3 in DNA: TGTGCCAGCAGCGTAACCGGGACAGGGGGCGAGCAGTACTTC.

There are many counts of this clonotype. The J gene is TRBJ1-1, the V gene TRBV18; the D gene is possibly TRBD1 (5 bases). The CDR3 spans 14 residues. CDR1 is KGHSH and CDR2 is LQKENI in the germline V gene. V lost 2 bases to trimming and J lost 3 bases, with 10 bases between them. The CDR3 spells CASSPVRGDTEAFF. CDR3 nucleotide sequence: TGTGCCAGCTCACCAGTCAGAGGGGACACTGAAGCTTTCTTT. The complete variable domain, with remaining parts taken from reference TRBV18 and TRBJ1-1, reads NAGVMQNPRHLVRRRGQEARLRCSPMKGHSHVYWYRQLPEEGLKFMVYLQKENIIDESGMPKERFSAEFPKEGPSILRIQQVVRGDSAAYFCASSPVRGDTEAFFGQGTRLTVV.

This CDR3 reads CASSRFGTGNTIYF. For the CDR3, the DNA is TGTGCCAGCAGTCGATTCGGAACGGGAAACACCATATATTTT. J is TRBJ1-3 and V is TRBV28; no definite D call. The V gene lost 5 bases and the J gene lost 4 bases, with 12 bases spanning the gap. Germline V gene lookup returns CDR1 MDHEN and CDR2 SYDVKM. The CDR3 consists of 14 residues.

This clonotype was recorded at least ten times. This chain links TRBV11-3 with TRBJ2-1, with 12 positions matching TRBD2. Germline loops: CDR1 SGHNT, CDR2 YENEEA. With 6 bases clipped from V and 4 bases from J, the junction kept 7 bases outside the gene matches. The CDR3 totals 16 residues. CDR3 DNA sequence: TGTGCCAGCAGGCAGACTAGCGGGGGAGAATACAATGAGCAGTTCTTC. Translation: CASRQTSGGEYNEQFF.

This clonotype was counted only a few times. A much larger clone lies a single base off, so this may be a read error. The genes are TRBV28 and TRBJ2-7, with 8 bases identical to TRBD2. The V gene's germline CDR1 is MDHEN and CDR2 SYDVKM. This CDR3 has 15 residues. CDR3 in amino acids: CASSPPGRGAYEQCF. The CDR3 nucleotides are TGTGCCAGCAGCCCCCCCGGGCGGGGGGCCTACGAGCAGTGCTTC.

This clonotype has more than one count but fewer than ten. The chain couples TRBV6-2 or TRBV6-3 to TRBJ1-2, with 9 bases identical to TRBD1. Germline V gene sequence: CDR1 MNHEY, CDR2 SVGEGT. V trimming: 0 bases; J trimming: 4 bases; junction bases outside the gene matches: 6. The CDR3 contains 16 residues. The CDR3 region is CASSYSPTGGGYGYTF. The CDR3 region has the DNA TGTGCCAGCAGTTACTCGCCAACAGGGGGCGGCTATGGCTACACCTTC.

This clonotype was seen repeatedly, ten times or more. The rearrangement joins TRBV7-9 to TRBJ2-1, with 7 bases fitting TRBD2. J gave up 9 bases and V 1 base, and 6 bases lay outside the gene matches. CDR3 length: 14 residues. The germline gives CDR1 SEHNR, CDR2 FQNEAQ (reference sequence). CDR3 residues: CASSLDLVAGEQFF. The CDR3, as DNA: TGTGCCAGCAGCTTAGATCTGGTAGCGGGTGAGCAGTTCTTC. Full variable domain (remainder filled in from reference TRBV7-9 and TRBJ2-1): DTGVSQNPRHKITKRGQNVTFRCDPISEHNRLYWYRQTLGQGPEFLTYFQNEAQLEKSRLLSDRFSAERPKGSFSTLEIQRTEQGDSAMYLCASSLDLVAGEQFFGPGTRLTVL.

With regard to this clonotype: This could be a read error, since a much larger clone is one nucleotide away. The V call is TRBV6-2 or TRBV6-3, the J call TRBJ2-1; a possible D gene is TRBD2 (5 bases). This CDR3 region has 13 residues. CDR1 is MNHEY and CDR2 is SVGEGT in the germline V gene. Trimming left V 5 bases short and J 5 bases short, with 10 bases between. DNA of the CDR3: TGTGCCAGCAGTATAGACTACCACAATGAGCAGTTCTTC. Amino acids: CASSIDYHNEQFF.

This clonotype was detected only a few times. The rearrangement links TRBV12-3 or TRBV12-4 to TRBJ2-1; 8 positions agree with TRBD1. With the DNA end fitting TRBJ2-4 better, the J assignment may be wrong. This CDR3 region has 13 residues. CDR3 loop: CASSAGGSDIQYF. Written as DNA, the CDR3 is TGTGCCAGCAGTGCAGGGGGCTCGGACATTCAGTACTTC.

The table lists this clonotype with a few counts. The CDR3 DNA reads as TGTGCCAGCCCACGTGCAGGGAACACCGGGGAGCTGTTTTTT. Its translation: CASPRAGNTGELFF. V usage is TRBV18 and J usage is TRBJ2-2, with no clear D. Germline CDR1 KGHSH, CDR2 LQKENI. This CDR3 has 14 amino acids. V was cut by 8 bases and J by 1 base, with 11 bases left in between.

CDR3 amino acids: CASSRVVGELPEQYF. For the CDR3, the DNA is TGTGCCAGTAGTAGGGTTGTGGGAGAACTCCCCGAGCAGTACTTC. The chain combines TRBV19 with TRBJ2-7; a possible D gene is TRBD2 (5 bases). The V end was cut by 4 bases, the J end by 6 bases, with 19 bases between. CDR1 is LNHDA, CDR2 SQIVND, per germline (reference sequence). The CDR3 consists of 15 residues. The full variable domain, with the rest looked up from reference TRBV19 and TRBJ2-7, is DGGITQSPKYLFRKEGQNVTLSCEQNLNHDAMYWYRQDPGQGLRLIYYSQIVNDFQKGDIAEGYSVSREKKESFPLTVTSAQKNPTAFYLCASSRVVGELPEQYFGPGTRLTVT.

At least ten counts were recorded for this clonotype. V usage is TRBV18 and J usage is TRBJ1-4; D might be TRBD1 (5 bases). CDR1 KGHSH and CDR2 LQKENI come from the germline V gene. V lost 3 bases, J lost 0 bases, and 5 bases lay in between. The CDR3 sequence is 14 residues long. As DNA, the CDR3 is TGTGCCAGCTCACCGGGGGCAACTAATGAAAAACTGTTTTTT. Translated, it gives CASSPGATNEKLFF.

On this clonotype: At one boundary the junction diverges from the germline segment, which might be a read error. The chain links TRBV11-1 to TRBJ2-3; 11 positions match TRBD1. Gene TRBJ1-1 matches the end of the DNA better, so the J call may be wrong. The CDR3 runs to 16 residues. Per the germline V gene, CDR1 is SGHAT and CDR2 is FQDESV (reference sequence). The CDR3 coding sequence is TGCGCCAGCAGCCTGGGGACAGGGGGAATTCTTAGCGAAGCTTTCTTT. It translates to CASSLGTGGILSEAFF.

This rearrangement joins TRBV11-2 to TRBJ1-2; D remains unclear. CDR3 length equals 12 residues. Germline V gene sequence: CDR1 SGHAT, CDR2 FQNNGV. Trimming stripped 1 base from V and 7 bases from J, with 7 bases between. Here the CDR3 reads CASSLAWGGYTF. The DNA of the CDR3 is TGTGCCAGCAGCTTAGCCTGGGGTGGCTACACCTTC.

This clonotype was counted many times. This chain joins TRBV27 and TRBJ2-7; tentative D call: TRBD2 (5 bases). V was trimmed by 2 bases and J by 6 bases, leaving 11 bases between them. The germline V gene encodes CDR1 MNHEY and CDR2 SMNVEV (reference sequence). This CDR3 spans 13 amino acids. The CDR3 bases are TGTGCCAGCAGTTTAGGAGGCGGGCGCGAGCAGTACTTC. This gives the protein CASSLGGGREQYF.

This clonotype has more than one count but fewer than ten. The chain combines TRBV12-3 or TRBV12-4 with TRBJ1-5; the D gene is possibly TRBD1 (5 bases). The V end lost 1 base, the J end lost 7 bases, and 11 bases lay between the germline ends. The CDR3 runs to 14 residues. The CDR3 sequence: CASSLVGGGQPQHF. The CDR3 DNA reads as TGTGCCAGCAGTTTAGTGGGGGGAGGCCAGCCCCAGCATTTT.

The table lists this clonotype with a few counts. V gene TRBV5-5 combines with J gene TRBJ2-1; D may be TRBD2 (5 bases). V dropped 4 bases and J dropped 9 bases, with 8 bases sitting between them. CDR3 size: 11 residues. CDR1 and CDR2 (germline): SGHKS, YYEKEE (reference sequence). The CDR3 sequence is CASSPGFEQFF. CDR3 in DNA: TGTGCCAGCAGCCCGGGATTTGAGCAGTTCTTC.

This clonotype was seen more than once but under ten times. J is TRBJ2-1 and V is TRBV14; D is ambiguous. V was pared by 1 base and J by 7 bases, with 8 bases between. Germline loops: CDR1 SGHDN, CDR2 FVKESK. This CDR3 spans 13 amino acids. DNA of the CDR3: TGTGCCAGCAGCCAAGGGTGGGGAAATGAGCAGTTCTTC. It yields the protein CASSQGWGNEQFF.

The chain couples TRBV20-1 to TRBJ2-1; a weak D match, TRBD2 (6 bases). V shed 2 bases and J shed 3 bases, with 8 bases lying between them. The CDR3 spans 13 residues. CDR1 and CDR2 from the germline V gene are DFQATT and SNEGSKA (reference sequence). CDR3 DNA sequence: TGCAGTGCTAGACTAGCGAACTACAATGAGCAGTTCTTC. Encoded protein: CSARLANYNEQFF.